These 5 T cell receptor beta chains share one sample of origin, sequenced in a study of OX40 agonist ivuxolimab in advanced cancers. The receptor library was made with the immunoSEQ multiplex PCR assay. The source is immuneACCESS, and TCRdb retained only in-frame sequences with V and J called. Part of the clones is not carried over; for the studies checked, unresolved V genes explain less than half of this, and the remainder is unexplained. The sample table lists tens of thousands of clones, 85% to 90% of them with a count of one. In total, the top ten clones hold approximately 0.43% of the sample. Sequencing was performed on CD4+ or CD8+ T cells sorted from blood, taken in a trial of the OX40 agonist ivuxolimab. These TCRs come from an adult with an advanced solid tumor such as melanoma, head and neck, liver or kidney cancer.

The V gene is TRBV7-2, the J gene TRBJ1-1; the D gene is possibly TRBD1 (6 bases). V lost 4 bases and J lost 5, with 14 bases in between. The CDR3 loop spans 14 amino acids. CDR1 and CDR2 (germline): SGHTA, FQGNSA. The CDR3 loop is CASSSQGRETEAFF. The CDR3 DNA is TGTGCCAGCAGCTCTCAGGGGAGGGAGACTGAAGCTTTCTTT.

The chain combines TRBV19 with TRBJ1-3; D remains unclear. The ends were cut back, 3 bases at V and 4 bases at J, with 16 bases in the middle. Germline V CDR1 and CDR2: LNHDA, SQIVND (reference sequence). The CDR3 covers 16 residues. CDR3 nucleotide sequence: TGTGCCAGTAGTATCCTATTTACCAGTTCCGGAAACACCATATATTTT. It is translated as CASSILFTSSGNTIYF.

The gene calls are TRBV19 and TRBJ2-3; 8 bases fit TRBD2. Trimming removed 5 bases from V and 4 bases from J; junction bases left unmatched: 8. Per germline, CDR1 LNHDA and CDR2 SQIVND (reference sequence). The CDR3 has 15 amino acids. CDR3 nucleotide sequence: TGTGCCAGTAGTTTCGGGGGGGTGGTTGCAGATACGCAGTATTTT. This encodes CASSFGGVVADTQYF.

The V and J genes are TRBV6-5 and TRBJ1-1; 8 nucleotides agree with TRBD1. J gave up 5 bases and V 7 bases, and 6 bases lay outside the gene matches. Germline values: CDR1 MNHEY, CDR2 SVGAGI. The CDR3 spans 13 residues. CDR3 amino acids: CASKTGAETEAFF. Written as DNA, the CDR3 is TGTGCCAGCAAGACAGGGGCAGAGACTGAAGCTTTCTTT.

The chain recombines TRBV5-1 with TRBJ1-5, with D tentatively TRBD1 (5 bases). With 1 base removed from V and 3 bases from J, the gap between germline ends came to 11 bases. Germline lookup yields CDR1 SGHRS and CDR2 YFSETQ. The CDR3 length is 15 residues. The CDR3 coding sequence is TGCGCCAGCAGCTTGCGGGACGGGCCCAATCAGCCCCAGCATTTT. It yields the protein CASSLRDGPNQPQHF.